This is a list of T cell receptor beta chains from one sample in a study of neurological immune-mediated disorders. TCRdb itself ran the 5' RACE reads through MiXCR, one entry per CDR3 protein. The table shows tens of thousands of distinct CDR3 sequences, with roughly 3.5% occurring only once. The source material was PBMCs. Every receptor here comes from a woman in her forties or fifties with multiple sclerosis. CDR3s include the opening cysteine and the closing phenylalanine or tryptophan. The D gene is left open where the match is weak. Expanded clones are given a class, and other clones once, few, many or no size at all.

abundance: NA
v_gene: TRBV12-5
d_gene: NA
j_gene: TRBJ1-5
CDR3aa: CASGLYGVTMNQPQHF
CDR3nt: TGTGCTAGTGGTTTGTACGGTGTAACAATGAATCAGCCCCAGCATTTT

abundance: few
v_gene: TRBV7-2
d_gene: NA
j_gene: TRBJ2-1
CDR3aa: CASSLSRGAGNEQFF
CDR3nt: TGTGCCAGCAGCTTAAGCCGGGGGGCCGGTAATGAGCAGTTCTTC

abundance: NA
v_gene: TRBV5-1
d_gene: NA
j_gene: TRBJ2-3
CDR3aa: CDSSSLTDTQYF
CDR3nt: TGCGACAGCAGCTCCCTCACAGATACGCAGTATTTT

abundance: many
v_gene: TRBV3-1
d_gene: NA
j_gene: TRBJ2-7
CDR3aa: CASSQEAGYEQYF
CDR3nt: TGTGCCAGCAGCCAAGAAGCAGGGTACGAGCAGTACTTC

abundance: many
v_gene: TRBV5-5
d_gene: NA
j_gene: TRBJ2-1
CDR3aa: CASSLMRGRDEQFF
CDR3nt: TGTGCCAGCAGCTTGATGAGGGGCCGAGATGAGCAGTTCTTC

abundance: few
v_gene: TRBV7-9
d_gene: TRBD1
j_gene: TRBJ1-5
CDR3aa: CASSQGEVNKTQNF
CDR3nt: TGTGCCAGCAGTCAGGGGGAGGTCAATAAGACCCAGAATTTT

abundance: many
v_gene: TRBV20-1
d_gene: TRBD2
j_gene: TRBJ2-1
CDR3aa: CSASPLAGVDEQFF
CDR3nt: TGCAGTGCTAGCCCCCTAGCGGGGGTCGATGAGCAGTTCTTC

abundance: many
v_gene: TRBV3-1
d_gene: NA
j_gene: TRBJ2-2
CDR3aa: CASSPRLITGELFF
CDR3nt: TGTGCCAGCAGCCCTCGACTGATCACCGGGGAGCTGTTTTTT

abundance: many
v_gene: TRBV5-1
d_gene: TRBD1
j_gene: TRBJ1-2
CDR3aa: CASRSGTATNYGYTF
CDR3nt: TGCGCCAGCAGGTCCGGGACAGCAACTAACTATGGCTACACCTTC

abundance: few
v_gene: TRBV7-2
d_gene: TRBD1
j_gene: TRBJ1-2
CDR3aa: CASSLPGTVYGYTF
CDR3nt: TGTGCCAGCAGCCTTCCCGGGACAGTCTATGGCTACACCTTC

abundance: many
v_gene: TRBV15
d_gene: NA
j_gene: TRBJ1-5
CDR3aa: CATSRDRLDRWGNQPQHF
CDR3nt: TGTGCCACCAGCAGAGATCGGTTGGACAGATGGGGCAATCAGCCCCAGCATTTT

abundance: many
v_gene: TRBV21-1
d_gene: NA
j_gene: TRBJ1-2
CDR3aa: CASSKVGEANYGYTF
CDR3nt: TGTGCCAGCAGCAAAGTGGGGGAGGCTAACTATGGCTACACCTTC

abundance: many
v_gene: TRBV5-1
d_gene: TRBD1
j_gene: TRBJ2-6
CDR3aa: CASSFGQALTPGANVLTF
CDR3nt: TGCGCCAGCAGCTTCGGACAGGCCTTAACGCCTGGGGCCAACGTCCTGACTTTC

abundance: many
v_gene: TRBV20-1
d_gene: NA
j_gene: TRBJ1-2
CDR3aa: CSARDMRNSYGYTF
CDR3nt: TGCAGTGCTAGGGACATGAGAAATTCCTATGGCTACACCTTC

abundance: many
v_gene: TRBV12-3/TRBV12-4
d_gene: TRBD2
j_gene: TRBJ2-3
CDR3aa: CASSPKGLAGTDTQYF
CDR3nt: TGTGCCAGCAGTCCAAAGGGACTAGCGGGGACAGATACGCAGTATTTT

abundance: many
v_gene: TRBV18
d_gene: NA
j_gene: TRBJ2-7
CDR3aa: CASSPSGPGEQYF
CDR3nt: TGTGCCAGCTCACCTTCAGGGCCCGGGGAGCAGTACTTC

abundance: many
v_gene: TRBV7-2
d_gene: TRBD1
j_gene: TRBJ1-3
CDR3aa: CASSFSGTGNTIYF
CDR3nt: TGTGCCAGCAGCTTCTCTGGGACAGGGAACACCATATATTTT

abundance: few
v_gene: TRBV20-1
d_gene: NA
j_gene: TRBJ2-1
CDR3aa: CSATAGPVSYNEQFF
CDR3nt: TGCAGTGCTACCGCAGGACCGGTCTCCTACAATGAGCAGTTCTTC

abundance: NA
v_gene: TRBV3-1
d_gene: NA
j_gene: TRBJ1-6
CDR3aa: CASSLGGLNSHLHF
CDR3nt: TGTGCCAGCAGCTTGGGGGGCTTGAATTCACACCTCCACTTT